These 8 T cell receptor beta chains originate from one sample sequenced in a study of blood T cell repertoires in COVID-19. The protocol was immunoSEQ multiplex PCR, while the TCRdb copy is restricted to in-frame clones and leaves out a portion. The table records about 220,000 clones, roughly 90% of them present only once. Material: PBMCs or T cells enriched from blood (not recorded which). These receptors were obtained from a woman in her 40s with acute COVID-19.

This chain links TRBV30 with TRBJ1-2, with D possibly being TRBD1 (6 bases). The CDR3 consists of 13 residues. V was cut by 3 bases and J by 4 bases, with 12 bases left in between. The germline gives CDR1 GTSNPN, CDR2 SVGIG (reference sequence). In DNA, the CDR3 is TGTGCCTGGAGCAGTCAGGGGCGCTATGGCTACACCTTC. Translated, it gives CAWSSQGRYGYTF. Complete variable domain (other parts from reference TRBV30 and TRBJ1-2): SQTIHQWPATLVQPVGSPLSLECTVEGTSNPNLYWYRQAAGRGLQLLFYSVGIGQISSEVPQNLSASRPQDRQFILSSKKLLLSDSGFYLCAWSSQGRYGYTFGSGTRLTVV.

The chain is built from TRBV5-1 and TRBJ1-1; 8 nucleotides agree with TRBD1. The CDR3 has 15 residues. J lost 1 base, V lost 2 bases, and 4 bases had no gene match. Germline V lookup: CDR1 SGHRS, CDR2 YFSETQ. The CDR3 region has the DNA TGCGCCAGCAGCTTAGGGACAGGAAAGAACACTGAAGCTTTCTTT. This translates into CASSLGTGKNTEAFF.

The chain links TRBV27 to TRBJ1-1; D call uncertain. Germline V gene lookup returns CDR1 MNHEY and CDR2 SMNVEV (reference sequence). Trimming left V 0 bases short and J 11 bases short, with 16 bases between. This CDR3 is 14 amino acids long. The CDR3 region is CASSLSSSGRRAFF. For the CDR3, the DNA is TGTGCCAGCAGTTTATCGAGTTCTGGTCGGAGGGCTTTCTTT.

This chain's CDR3 is CASSYPGVQYF. DNA for the CDR3: TGTGCCAGCAGTTACCCGGGAGTGCAGTATTTT. The genes are TRBV6-2 or TRBV6-3 and TRBJ2-3, with D possibly matching TRBD2 (6 bases). Germline CDR1 and CDR2: MNHEY and SVGEGT. V was cut by 2 bases and J by 11 bases, with 8 bases left in between. The CDR3 extends over 11 amino acids.

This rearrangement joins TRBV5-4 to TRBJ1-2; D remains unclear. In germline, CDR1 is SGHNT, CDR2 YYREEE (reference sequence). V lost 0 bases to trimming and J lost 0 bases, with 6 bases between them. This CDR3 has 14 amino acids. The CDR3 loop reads CASSLDQTNYGYTF. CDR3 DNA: TGTGCCAGCAGCTTGGATCAAACTAACTATGGCTACACCTTC.

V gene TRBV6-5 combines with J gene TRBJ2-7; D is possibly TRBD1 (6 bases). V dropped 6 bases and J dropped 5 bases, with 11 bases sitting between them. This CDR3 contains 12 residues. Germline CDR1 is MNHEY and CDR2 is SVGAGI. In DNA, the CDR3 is TGTGCCAGCAGACAGGGTCCCCACGAGCAGTACTTC. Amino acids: CASRQGPHEQYF.

This CDR3 is CASSPTPNPGLAGEQYF. CDR3 in DNA: TGTGCCAGCAGCCCCACCCCTAACCCGGGACTAGCGGGCGAGCAGTACTTC. This chain joins TRBV7-3 and TRBJ2-7, with 12 bases identical to TRBD2. Trimming cost V 5 bases and J 6 bases; bases outside gene matches: 14. Germline assignment: CDR1 SGHTA and CDR2 FQGTGA. The CDR3 is 17 amino acids.

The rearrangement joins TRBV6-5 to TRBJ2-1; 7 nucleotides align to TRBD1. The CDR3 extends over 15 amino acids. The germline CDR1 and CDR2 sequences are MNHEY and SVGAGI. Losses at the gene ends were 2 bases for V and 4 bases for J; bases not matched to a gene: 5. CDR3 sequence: CASSYRTGLYNEQFF. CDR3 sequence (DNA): TGTGCCAGCAGTTACAGGACAGGTCTATACAATGAGCAGTTCTTC.